This passage covers 2 T cell receptor beta chains from one sample sequenced in a study of T cell responses to AZD1222 COVID-19 vaccine. Only in-frame clones appear in the TCRdb table, and some are missing; sequencing was by immunoSEQ multiplex PCR. The repertoire consists of about 200,000 clones, with approximately 92% occurring once and the leading ten covering 3.6%. The starting material was peripheral blood, obtained 28 days after the second dose of the MenACWY control vaccine. These receptors were taken from an adult who received the MenACWY meningococcal vaccine as a control.

J is TRBJ1-2 and V is TRBV2; TRBD1 might be the D (6 bases). V was trimmed by 5 bases and J by 6 bases, leaving 13 bases between them. CDR3 length equals 13 residues. Per germline, CDR1 SNHLY and CDR2 FYNNEI. The chain's CDR3 is CASSSDRGNGYTF. CDR3 DNA: TGTGCCAGCAGTTCGGACAGAGGAAATGGCTACACCTTC.

The genes are TRBV7-2 and TRBJ1-1; TRBD1 aligns across 7 bases. V shed 2 bases and J 0 bases; nucleotides not matched to a gene: 9. Germline V gives CDR1 SGHTA, CDR2 FQGNSA. The CDR3 is 17 amino acids. The CDR3 here is CASSLMARGLVNTEAFF. The CDR3 DNA is TGTGCCAGCAGCTTAATGGCAAGGGGGCTGGTGAACACTGAAGCTTTCTTT.